Reported below is one T cell receptor (beta chain). Its antigen is not identified. Since all of the isolated RNA was reverse transcribed, expressed TCRB transcripts were what got sequenced. Here immunoSEQ multiplex PCR was the method, and the copy in TCRdb shows in-frame clones only, minus some. The repertoire has approximately 150,000 clones, approximately 13% of them found once; the top ten carry about 1.3%. The source of the sample is a study of beta chain features in type 1 diabetes. Regarding the study as a whole: Shorter TCRB CDR3s, moderately but significantly so, were found in Type 1 diabetes patients in all four CD4+ subsets. The study found that naive, central memory and Treg TCRB repertoires appeared more similar in patients than in healthy donors. Patients and controls would share equally any PCR tilt toward shorter templates. For cells with high TCR expression, cDNA sequencing could yield over-representation.

From germline, CDR1 is WSHSY and CDR2 SAAADI. The V end lost 0 bases, the J end lost 13 bases, and 13 bases lay between the germline ends. CDR3 size: 14 residues. This chain uses TRBV10-2 with TRBJ1-6, with D unclear. The sequence derives from a man between 18 and 35 years old with type 1 diabetes. Source material: central memory CD4+ T cells from blood. The DNA for the CDR3 is TGCGCCAGCAGTGAGTCCCCTGGACTGTCGCCCCTCCACTTT. Protein product: CASSESPGLSPLHF.